What follows are 27 T cell receptor beta chains derived from one specimen sequenced in a study of early T cells in non-severe SARS-CoV-2 infection. TCRdb ran MiXCR on the 5' RACE reads and lists one entry per CDR3 protein. Of 25,000 to 30,000 distinct CDR3 sequences listed, 5.4% were seen once; the top ten hold more than 0.7%. The sequenced sample consisted of whole blood. Source of these receptors: an adult who was a healthcare worker with PCR-confirmed SARS-CoV-2 infection or an uninfected control (not recorded which).

This chain connects TRBV16 to TRBJ2-3, with D unresolved. Germline-derived CDR1 and CDR2 are KGHSY and FQNENV. V dropped 4 bases and J dropped 4 bases, with 12 bases sitting between them. The CDR3 extends over 14 amino acids. CDR3 region: CASSPPLPADTQYF. The CDR3 DNA reads as TGTGCCAGCAGCCCTCCGTTGCCCGCAGATACGCAGTATTTT.

This clonotype showed up just once. V and J are TRBV25-1 and TRBJ1-1; D gene unclear. V gave up 4 bases and J gave up 0 bases, with 12 bases separating them. Germline V gene sequence: CDR1 MGHDK, CDR2 SYGVNS. This CDR3 contains 15 residues. CDR3 residues: CASSGHRLLNTEAFF. The DNA of the CDR3 is TGTGCCAGCAGTGGGCACAGACTTTTGAACACTGAAGCTTTCTTT.

This clonotype has at least ten counts. This chain links TRBV7-9 with TRBJ2-3; D is undetermined. This CDR3 comprises 12 residues. V was cut by 4 bases and J by 5 bases, with 7 bases left in between. CDR1 and CDR2 (germline): SEHNR, FQNEAQ (reference sequence). The CDR3 sequence is CASSSVEDTQYF. CDR3 nucleotides: TGTGCCAGCAGCTCAGTGGAAGATACGCAGTATTTT. The variable domain in full, completed from reference TRBV7-9 and TRBJ2-3, reads DTGVSQNPRHKITKRGQNVTFRCDPISEHNRLYWYRQTLGQGPEFLTYFQNEAQLEKSRLLSDRFSAERPKGSFSTLEIQRTEQGDSAMYLCASSSVEDTQYFGPGTRLTVL.

In its sample, this clonotype is medium-sized. The V and J genes are TRBV4-3 and TRBJ2-7; possible D gene TRBD2, 5 bases. This CDR3 region has 14 residues. V lost 3 bases and J 4 bases, leaving 13 bases between the germline ends. CDR1 is LGHNA and CDR2 is YSLEER in the germline V gene. CDR3: CASSQGVASYEQYF. CDR3 DNA: TGCGCCAGCAGCCAGGGAGTGGCGTCGTACGAGCAGTACTTC.

This clonotype showed up many times. The rearrangement links TRBV3-1 to TRBJ2-3; D ambiguous. V gave up 2 bases and J gave up 0 bases, with 6 bases separating them. This CDR3 spans 14 amino acids. In germline, CDR1 is LGHDT, CDR2 YNNKEL (reference sequence). The CDR3 DNA reads as TGTGCCAGCAGCCAACGGCAGAGCACAGATACGCAGTATTTT. This codes for CASSQRQSTDTQYF.

The rearrangement uses TRBV18 and TRBJ2-3; D possibly corresponds to TRBD2 (5 bases). The CDR3 totals 14 residues. From germline, CDR1 is KGHSH and CDR2 LQKENI. V dropped 0 bases and J dropped 5 bases, with 9 bases sitting between them. CDR3: CASSPPGVQDTQYF. In DNA form, the CDR3 reads TGTGCCAGCTCACCACCCGGGGTACAAGATACGCAGTATTTT.

This clonotype was found many times. The V gene is TRBV2, the J gene TRBJ1-2; the match to TRBD1 covers 11 bases. This CDR3 spans 14 amino acids. After removal of 5 bases from V and 7 bases from J, the junction contained 6 bases not matched to a gene. Per the germline V gene, CDR1 is SNHLY and CDR2 is FYNNEI. The CDR3 sequence is CASSPDRGLGGYTF. DNA for the CDR3: TGTGCCAGCAGTCCGGACAGGGGGCTGGGTGGCTACACCTTC.

This clonotype was seen ten or more times. The chain has TRBV5-1 and TRBJ2-5; D might be TRBD1 (5 bases). The germline CDR1 and CDR2 sequences are SGHRS and YFSETQ. Trimming removed 0 bases at V and 2 bases at J, with 11 bases between. This CDR3 has 15 amino acids. The DNA of the CDR3 is TGCGCCAGCAGCTTGGGGACACTCCCTCAAGAGACCCAGTACTTC. It yields the protein CASSLGTLPQETQYF.

As concerns this clonotype: Because it lacks the conserved phenylalanine or tryptophan at the end, this CDR3 is likely a read error. The gene calls are TRBV20-1 and TRBJ2-7; TRBD2 matches at 10 bases. With V trimmed by 5 bases and J by 3 bases, 4 bases remained unmatched. Germline values: CDR1 DFQATT, CDR2 SNEGSKA (reference sequence). This CDR3 has 13 residues. The CDR3 region is CSAGSGGNYEQYI. CDR3 sequence (DNA): TGCAGTGCTGGTAGCGGGGGGAACTACGAGCAGTACATC.

This clonotype was counted ten times or more. The chain couples TRBV4-3 to TRBJ1-6, with 9 positions matching TRBD1. V dropped 2 bases and J dropped 6; count of bases not matched to a gene: 5. Germline-derived CDR1 and CDR2 are LGHNA and YSLEER. The CDR3 runs to 16 residues. This chain's CDR3 is CASSQRTGERNSPLHF. Here the CDR3 DNA reads TGCGCCAGCAGCCAAAGGACAGGGGAACGTAATTCACCCCTCCACTTT.

The chain combines TRBV3-1 with TRBJ1-6; no clear D. The CDR3 runs 13 residues. CDR1 is LGHDT, CDR2 YNNKEL, per germline (reference sequence). V was trimmed by 0 bases and J by 10 bases, leaving 7 bases between them. CDR3 region: CASSQDFYSPLHF. The CDR3 bases are TGTGCCAGCAGCCAAGATTTTTACTCACCCCTCCACTTT.

The chain has TRBV14 and TRBJ2-6; D is undetermined. Deletions cut 1 base from V and 1 base from J, with 8 bases between. The CDR3 extends over 16 amino acids. Germline CDR1 reads SGHDN; CDR2 reads FVKESK. CDR3 loop: CASSQARRSGANVLTF. DNA for the CDR3: TGTGCCAGCAGCCAAGCTCGCAGATCTGGGGCCAACGTCCTGACTTTC.

This chain connects TRBV4-2 to TRBJ2-3; D gene uncertain. The CDR3 has 11 amino acids. Germline V CDR1 and CDR2: LGHNA, YNFKEQ. V shed 1 base and J shed 9 bases, with 5 bases lying between them. The CDR3: CASSQVDTQYF. The CDR3 DNA reads TGTGCCAGCAGCCAAGTCGACACGCAGTATTTT.

The chain links TRBV25-1 to TRBJ2-1; D perhaps matches TRBD1 (5 bases). The V and J ends lost 4 bases and 9 bases respectively, with 16 bases between them. CDR3 length: 14 amino acids. Germline assignment: CDR1 MGHDK and CDR2 SYGVNS. CDR3 DNA: TGTGCCAGCAGTGGGCAGGGCCCGGTCGGTGAGCAGTTCTTC. This translates into CASSGQGPVGEQFF.

This clonotype has ten or more counts. This chain connects TRBV6-6 to TRBJ2-7; D unclear. V was pared by 3 bases and J by 2 bases, with 17 bases between. Germline V gene lookup returns CDR1 MNHNY and CDR2 SVGAGI (reference sequence). This CDR3 is built from 16 residues. The CDR3 is CASSYTAPAGPYEQYF. The CDR3 DNA follows: TGTGCCAGCAGTTATACGGCTCCGGCAGGTCCCTACGAGCAGTACTTC.

This clonotype was seen ten or more times. This sequence joins TRBV19 and TRBJ1-2; D remains ambiguous. This CDR3 has 15 residues. In germline, CDR1 is LNHDA, CDR2 SQIVND (reference sequence). V was cut by 5 bases and J by 2 bases, with 15 bases left in between. The CDR3 reads CASSPQPVLNYGYTF. The DNA for the CDR3 is TGTGCCAGTAGTCCCCAACCCGTGCTCAACTATGGCTACACCTTC.

The chain employs TRBV7-2 and TRBJ1-1; D gene unclear. CDR1 is SGHTA and CDR2 is FQGNSA in the germline V gene. The CDR3 consists of 14 residues. V was cut by 5 bases and J by 5 bases, with 15 bases left in between. CDR3 residues: CASSQDPSGTEAFF. The CDR3 region has the DNA TGTGCCAGCAGCCAGGACCCATCGGGTACTGAAGCTTTCTTT.

This clonotype was detected only a few times. The rearrangement uses TRBV18 and TRBJ2-7; 7 bases line up with TRBD1. CDR3 size: 16 residues. CDR1 and CDR2 from the germline V gene are KGHSH and LQKENI. J lost 3 bases, V lost 3 bases, and 11 bases had no gene match. CDR3 sequence: CASSPRAGGYDYEQYF. The DNA of the CDR3 is TGTGCCAGCTCACCCCGTGCAGGGGGTTACGACTACGAGCAGTACTTC.

This clonotype was picked up many times. The J gene is TRBJ1-1, the V gene TRBV7-2; D is undetermined. The CDR3 totals 13 residues. Trimming cost V 4 bases and J 3 bases, with 9 bases left between them. Germline CDR1 and CDR2: SGHTA and FQGNSA. CDR3 bases: TGTGCCAGCAGCTGGACGGCGTACACTGAAGCTTTCTTT. It specifies CASSWTAYTEAFF.

This clonotype was counted many times. V usage is TRBV20-1 and J usage is TRBJ1-1; D unclear. CDR3 length: 16 amino acids. Germline V gene sequence: CDR1 DFQATT, CDR2 SNEGSKA (reference sequence). The germline V and J ends were trimmed by 0 bases and 0 bases, with 14 bases remaining between them. CDR3 residues: CSARDWGYGMNTEAFF. CDR3 bases: TGCAGTGCTAGAGATTGGGGTTATGGGATGAACACTGAAGCTTTCTTT.

This clonotype was seen many times. V usage is TRBV25-1 and J usage is TRBJ1-4; D possibly corresponds to TRBD1 (5 bases). V was trimmed by 1 base and J by 3 bases, leaving 9 bases between them. CDR1 is MGHDK, CDR2 SYGVNS, per germline. This CDR3 comprises 15 residues. The CDR3 DNA is TGTGCCAGCAGTGAATGGGGGATAGCTAATGAAAAACTGTTTTTT. Residues: CASSEWGIANEKLFF.

The sample holds many counts of this clonotype. The CDR3 reads CASSLAQLNTEAFF. CDR3 DNA sequence: TGTGCCAGCAGCTTAGCCCAACTGAACACTGAAGCTTTCTTT. V usage is TRBV5-5 and J usage is TRBJ1-1; D gene unclear. Trimming removed 2 bases at V and 0 bases at J, with 8 bases between. This CDR3 is 14 amino acids long. Germline assignment: CDR1 SGHKS and CDR2 YYEKEE (reference sequence). The variable domain in full, with the rest retrieved from reference TRBV5-5 and TRBJ1-1, is DAGVTQSPTHLIKTRGQQVTLRCSPISGHKSVSWYQQVLGQGPQFIFQYYEKEERGRGNFPDRFSARQFPNYSSELNVNALLLGDSALYLCASSLAQLNTEAFFGQGTRLTVV.

This clonotype is termed medium-sized. This sequence joins TRBV20-1 and TRBJ2-3; D remains ambiguous. Germline V gene sequence: CDR1 DFQATT, CDR2 SNEGSKA (reference sequence). This CDR3 has 14 amino acids. Trimming cost V 4 bases and J 6 bases, with 17 bases left between them. The CDR3 reads CSAITGEATDTQYF. The CDR3 DNA sequence: TGCAGTGCTATCACGGGTGAAGCGACCGATACGCAGTATTTT.

This clonotype was seen ten or more times. V usage is TRBV7-2 and J usage is TRBJ2-3; TRBD2 matches at 7 bases. V lost 5 bases and J lost 14; bases outside the gene matches: 13. CDR3 size: 13 residues. The germline CDR1 and CDR2 sequences are SGHTA and FQGNSA. For the CDR3, the DNA is TGTGCCAGCAGCCCGTGGACTAGAGGGGATGTGTATTTT. This encodes CASSPWTRGDVYF.

This clonotype was seen at least ten times. This chain connects TRBV30 to TRBJ1-2, with D unclear. V was trimmed by 4 bases and J by 8 bases, leaving 11 bases between them. The CDR3 runs to 11 residues. Germline V gene sequence: CDR1 GTSNPN, CDR2 SVGIG (reference sequence). CDR3 nucleotides: TGTGCCTGGATGCGGGGAGAAGGCTACACCTTC. Translation: CAWMRGEGYTF.

The chain has TRBV7-2 and TRBJ2-2, with TRBD1 matching 10 bases. The CDR3 spans 16 residues. V was clipped by 1 base and J by 5 bases; unmatched bases: 4. Germline-derived CDR1 and CDR2 are SGHTA and FQGNSA. The CDR3 sequence: CASSLGTGGWTGELFF. CDR3 nucleotide sequence: TGTGCCAGCAGCTTAGGGACAGGGGGATGGACCGGGGAGCTGTTTTTT.

This clonotype has a count of ten or more. The chain couples TRBV11-3 to TRBJ1-1; TRBD1 matches 7 bases. Germline V CDR1 and CDR2: SGHNT, YENEEA. Germline trimming cut 4 bases from V and 8 bases from J; bases unmatched to any gene: 7. This CDR3 is 13 amino acids long. The CDR3 sequence: CASSYTGEREAFF. For the CDR3, the DNA is TGTGCCAGCAGCTACACAGGGGAGAGGGAAGCTTTCTTT.